This T cell receptor beta chain originates from a study of metastatic and nonmetastatic thyroid tumors. Study background: Repertoire comparisons spanned blood and tumor or nodule tissue from malignant and benign thyroid patients.

Study-wide results and limits: Versus benign nodules, malignant thyroid tumors reportedly had significantly higher TCR beta diversity, in blood and tumor.

Many counts were recorded for this clone. As yet, its antigen is unknown. In the authors' workflow: Across clinicopathological groups, CDR3 differences served as the basis for building a distant-metastasis classifier for papillary thyroid cancer. TCRdb used MiXCR to call clones anew from the PCR reads. TCRdb's processing, not the authors' own work, is the source of the V and J calls. The sample shows 4,500 to 6,000 clones, around 19% of them seen only once. Patients were all untreated before their thyroid surgery. The sample taken for sequencing was adjacent normal tissue. This receptor was identified in a female donor with papillary thyroid cancer or a benign thyroid nodule (not recorded which). Some clones in this sample may be carry-over from other donors' samples.

CDR3 protein: CASSPVRRMGNTIYF. In DNA, the CDR3 is TGTGCCAGCAGCCCTGTTCGGAGGATGGGAAACACCATATATTTT. The chain is built from TRBV3-1 and TRBJ1-3; D is ambiguous. The CDR3 sequence is 15 residues long. V lost 4 bases and J 4 bases, leaving 14 bases between the germline ends. Germline V gene data show CDR1 as LGHDT and CDR2 as YNNKEL (reference sequence). The full variable domain, rest sourced from reference TRBV3-1 and TRBJ1-3, is DTAVSQTPKYLVTQMGNDKSIKCEQNLGHDTMYWYKQDSKKFLKIMFSYNNKELIINETVPNRFSPKSPDKAHLNLHINSLELGDSAVYFCASSPVRRMGNTIYFGEGSWLTVV.